The next 14 T cell receptor beta chains were all read from a single sample in a study of PD-1 blockade in classical Hodgkin lymphoma. This sample's time point: cycle 4 day 1 (C4D1), after less than seven weeks of nivolumab. Brentuximab vedotin exposure varied, and every patient relapsed after autologous stem cell transplantation. By magnetic negative selection, CD4+ T cells were purified from thawed PBMCs. Method: immunoSEQ multiplex PCR; TCRdb's copy keeps in-frame clones and lacks some. The data contain some 17,000 clones, 70% to 75% of them singletons. Sequences were derived from CD4+ T cells from blood, sampled before the fourth cycle of nivolumab. The receptors here all came from a human donor with classical Hodgkin lymphoma.

This clone came up a few times. The gene calls are TRBV2 and TRBJ2-1; TRBD2 matches at 14 bases. After removal of 5 bases from V and 9 bases from J, the junction contained 6 bases not matched to a gene. Germline V gives CDR1 SNHLY, CDR2 FYNNEI. CDR3 length equals 15 residues. The CDR3 is CASSRLAGGAFEQFF. CDR3 DNA sequence: TGTGCCAGCAGTCGACTAGCGGGAGGGGCATTTGAGCAGTTCTTC.

The rearrangement uses TRBV7-2 and TRBJ1-3; no clear D. This CDR3 region has 15 residues. Germline assignment: CDR1 SGHTA and CDR2 FQGNSA. V was trimmed by 5 bases and J by 0 bases, leaving 11 bases between them. CDR3 sequence (DNA): TGTGCCAGCAGCCAGACATCGACCTCTGGAAACACCATATATTTT. Its translation: CASSQTSTSGNTIYF.

This clone was counted only a few times. The J gene is TRBJ1-5, the V gene TRBV10-3, with TRBD1 matching over 7 bases. V trimming: 0 bases; J trimming: 5 bases; junction bases outside the gene matches: 7. This CDR3 is 16 amino acids long. Germline loops: CDR1 ENHRY, CDR2 SYGVKD. The CDR3 protein is CAISESSTGYYQPQHF. The CDR3 DNA follows: TGTGCCATCAGTGAGTCTTCGACAGGGTATTATCAGCCCCAGCATTTT.

The chain combines TRBV10-3 with TRBJ2-3, with 10 nucleotides matching TRBD1. Germline lookup yields CDR1 ENHRY and CDR2 SYGVKD. The CDR3 contains 15 residues. Unmatched junction bases numbered 6, after V lost 5 bases and J lost 4 bases. The CDR3 DNA reads TGTGCCATCAGTTACCGGACAGGGGGATCAGATACGCAGTATTTT. Protein product: CAISYRTGGSDTQYF.

The chain uses TRBV18 and TRBJ1-1; 7 nucleotides agree with TRBD1. The junction had 5 bases not matched to a gene; V was cut back by 3 bases and J by 4 bases. Germline lookup yields CDR1 KGHSH and CDR2 LQKENI. The CDR3 contains 14 residues. This CDR3 reads CASSPVQGRTEAFF. CDR3 nucleotide sequence: TGTGCCAGCTCACCCGTACAGGGGCGCACTGAAGCTTTCTTT.

The V gene is TRBV10-3, the J gene TRBJ2-1; TRBD2 aligns across 7 bases. Germline-derived CDR1 and CDR2 are ENHRY and SYGVKD. Trimming at V came to 2 bases and at J to 4 bases, leaving 5 bases not matched to a gene. CDR3 length: 15 residues. The CDR3 region is CAISEPGLSYNEQFF. As DNA, the CDR3 is TGTGCCATCAGTGAGCCGGGACTATCATACAATGAGCAGTTCTTC.

This chain uses TRBV7-8 with TRBJ2-5; D gene uncertain. Trimming left V 3 bases short and J 0 bases short, with 5 bases between. The germline gives CDR1 SGHVS, CDR2 FQNEAQ. CDR3 length: 13 amino acids. The CDR3 DNA sequence: TGTGCCAGCAGCTTCGCACACCAAGAGACCCAGTACTTC. Its protein product is CASSFAHQETQYF.

The rearrangement joins TRBV9 to TRBJ2-2; TRBD2 aligns across 13 bases. Germline loops: CDR1 SGDLS, CDR2 YYNGEE. J gave up 4 bases and V 4 bases, and 7 bases lay outside the gene matches. The CDR3 runs 17 residues. This chain's CDR3 is CASSPTGTSGATGELFF. As DNA, the CDR3 is TGTGCCAGCAGCCCGACCGGGACTAGCGGGGCCACCGGGGAGCTGTTTTTT. Full variable domain (rest looked up from reference TRBV9 and TRBJ2-2): DSGVTQTPKHLITATGQRVTLRCSPRSGDLSVYWYQQSLDQGLQFLIQYYNGEERAKGNILERFSAQQFPDLHSELNLSSLELGDSALYFCASSPTGTSGATGELFFGEGSRLTVL.

V is TRBV2 and J is TRBJ1-1; D is uncertain. V lost 6 bases and J 0 bases, leaving 11 bases between the germline ends. The germline gives CDR1 SNHLY, CDR2 FYNNEI. The CDR3 runs to 14 residues. Here the CDR3 reads CASRSLTVNTEAFF. The CDR3 nucleotides read TGTGCCAGCAGGAGCCTTACAGTGAACACTGAAGCTTTCTTT.

The chain links TRBV5-1 to TRBJ1-1, with D uncertain. The germline V gene has CDR1 SGHRS and CDR2 YFSETQ. CDR3 length: 13 amino acids. V lost 4 bases, J lost 3 bases, and 10 bases lay in between. CDR3 nucleotide sequence: TGCGCCAGCAGCGTCTGGGAGTACACTGAAGCTTTCTTT. As protein: CASSVWEYTEAFF.

The chain carries TRBV25-1 and TRBJ1-2, with 9 positions matching TRBD1. The CDR3 runs to 16 residues. V lost 0 bases to trimming and J lost 3 bases; unmatched junction nucleotides: 5. The germline V gene encodes CDR1 MGHDK and CDR2 SYGVNS. The CDR3 sequence is CASSEYLGQGDYGYTF. The CDR3 nucleotides read TGTGCCAGCAGTGAATATCTGGGACAGGGAGACTATGGCTACACCTTC.

This CDR3 is CASKGSYTGELFF. For the CDR3, the DNA is TGTGCCAGTAAGGGCAGCTACACCGGGGAGCTGTTTTTT. The chain joins TRBV19 to TRBJ2-2, with D unresolved. The CDR3 loop spans 13 amino acids. Germline V gene lookup returns CDR1 LNHDA and CDR2 SQIVND (reference sequence). Trimming took off 7 bases at V and 3 bases at J, with 9 bases between the two ends.

The CDR3 loop is CASSLTPVPAEKLFF. The CDR3 DNA sequence: TGCGCCAGCAGCTTGACCCCGGTCCCGGCCGAGAAACTGTTTTTT. The rearrangement joins TRBV5-1 to TRBJ1-4, with D uncertain. V gave up 1 base and J gave up 11 bases, with 18 bases separating them. The germline V gene encodes CDR1 SGHRS and CDR2 YFSETQ. The CDR3 is made up of 15 amino acids.

This clone occurred a few times. CDR3 in amino acids: CASGYREGLAGPDTQYF. For the CDR3, the DNA is TGTGCCAGCGGATACAGGGAGGGACTAGCGGGACCAGATACGCAGTATTTT. The chain employs TRBV21-1 and TRBJ2-3; the table assigns TRBD2, which was not confirmed against the DNA. TRBV21-1 is deemed a pseudogene. The CDR3 runs 17 residues.